These 29 T cell receptor beta chains were sequenced from one sample in a study of sequential checkpoint blockade in melanoma. TCRdb's table, derived via immunoSEQ multiplex PCR, lists solely in-frame clones and lacks some. The table includes 35,000 to 40,000 clones, 86% detected once. Treatment here: randomized to nivolumab then ipilimumab (arm A) or the reverse (arm B). The input for sequencing was CD8+ T cells sorted from blood (inferred from file names), taken from a patient given nivolumab and ipilimumab in sequence. These receptors were obtained from a human donor with melanoma.

The chain combines TRBV9 with TRBJ2-1; 7 nucleotides agree with TRBD2. The germline CDR1 and CDR2 sequences are SGDLS and YYNGEE. J gave up 9 bases and V 0 bases, and 6 bases lay outside the gene matches. The CDR3 sequence is 14 residues long. The CDR3 DNA follows: TGTGCCAGCAGCGTAGGTGGCGGGAGTACTGAGCAGTTCTTC. This codes for CASSVGGGSTEQFF.

This chain joins TRBV9 and TRBJ2-2, with D maybe TRBD2 (6 bases). V was cut by 0 bases and J by 6 bases, with 15 bases left in between. Germline V gene data show CDR1 as SGDLS and CDR2 as YYNGEE. This CDR3 is built from 16 residues. In DNA, the CDR3 is TGTGCCAGCAGCGTAGAGGCAGGACTAACGGCCGGGGAGCTGTTTTTT. Translated: CASSVEAGLTAGELFF.

The chain carries TRBV7-3 and TRBJ2-4; TRBD1 matches 7 bases. The CDR3 runs 14 residues. The germline V gene has CDR1 SGHTA and CDR2 FQGTGA. Germline trimming cut 2 bases from V and 8 bases from J; bases unmatched to any gene: 6. The CDR3 loop reads CASSLRDGTDIQYF. CDR3 sequence (DNA): TGTGCCAGCAGCTTACGAGACGGGACAGACATTCAGTACTTC.

The chain combines TRBV7-9 with TRBJ2-7, with no clear D. CDR1 and CDR2 from the germline V gene are SEHNR and FQNEAQ (reference sequence). This CDR3 contains 11 residues. V shed 3 bases and J shed 6 bases, with 6 bases lying between them. The CDR3 here is CASSFSFEQYF. CDR3 coding DNA: TGTGCCAGCAGCTTTAGTTTCGAGCAGTACTTC.

The V call is TRBV2, the J call TRBJ2-1, with D possibly matching TRBD2 (5 bases). V gave up 7 bases and J gave up 7 bases, with 14 bases separating them. CDR1 and CDR2 (germline): SNHLY, FYNNEI. The CDR3 is 13 residues long. The CDR3 sequence is CASKVRESNEQFF. In nucleotides, the CDR3 is TGTGCCAGCAAGGTGAGGGAATCGAATGAGCAGTTCTTC.

This clone has just a few counts. V usage is TRBV14 and J usage is TRBJ2-1; tentatively, D is TRBD1 (6 bases). V was cut by 3 bases and J by 0 bases, with 9 bases left in between. The CDR3 is 15 residues long. Germline lookup yields CDR1 SGHDN and CDR2 FVKESK. CDR3: CASSQRTVSYNEQFF. CDR3 in DNA: TGTGCCAGCAGCCAGAGGACAGTCTCCTACAATGAGCAGTTCTTC.

The V call is TRBV10-1, the J call TRBJ2-7; a weak D match, TRBD1 (6 bases). The V gene lost 7 bases and the J gene lost 9 bases, with 22 bases spanning the gap. CDR1 is WNHNN and CDR2 is SYGVQD in the germline V gene (reference sequence). This CDR3 is built from 14 residues. CDR3 bases: TGCGCCAGCAAACCCGGGACACCTCCTTTCGGGCAGTACGTC. As protein: CASKPGTPPFGQYV.

The chain combines TRBV2 with TRBJ2-6, with a possible D match to TRBD1 (6 bases). Per germline, CDR1 SNHLY and CDR2 FYNNEI. The germline V and J ends were trimmed by 3 bases and 4 bases, with 13 bases remaining between them. This CDR3 has 16 residues. CDR3 residues: CASSEGHGKGANVLTF. The CDR3 coding sequence is TGTGCCAGCAGTGAGGGACACGGTAAGGGGGCCAACGTCCTGACTTTC.

This sequence joins TRBV19 and TRBJ2-1, with 10 bases lining up with TRBD2. Germline V gives CDR1 LNHDA, CDR2 SQIVND (reference sequence). V lost 5 bases and J lost 7; bases outside the gene matches: 8. This CDR3 spans 15 amino acids. The CDR3 DNA reads TGTGCCAGTAGTGCCAGCGGGAGGGCCAATAATGAGCAGTTCTTC. It codes for CASSASGRANNEQFF.

This clone was recorded a few times. The chain carries TRBV6-1 and TRBJ2-3, with a possible D match to TRBD2 (5 bases). Looked up from germline, CDR1 is MNHNS and CDR2 is SASEGT. This CDR3 comprises 13 residues. Trimming removed 6 bases from V and 2 bases from J, with 9 bases in between. In DNA form, the CDR3 reads TGTGCCAGCAGGGACGGGAACACAGATACGCAGTATTTT. Amino acids: CASRDGNTDTQYF.

This sequence joins TRBV29-1 and TRBJ2-2; D remains unclear. The V end was cut by 4 bases, the J end by 3 bases, with 6 bases between. Germline loops: CDR1 SQVTM, CDR2 ANQGSEA. CDR3 length equals 12 residues. The CDR3, as DNA: TGCAGCGTTGTCCGGGACACCGGGGAGCTGTTTTTT. Encoded protein: CSVVRDTGELFF.

The chain is built from TRBV28 and TRBJ2-7; a weak D match, TRBD1 (5 bases). The germline CDR1 and CDR2 sequences are MDHEN and SYDVKM. The CDR3 spans 12 residues. With 5 bases removed from V and 4 bases from J, the gap between germline ends came to 9 bases. The DNA for the CDR3 is TGTGCCAGCAGTACGACAGCTTACGAGCAGTACTTC. Translated: CASSTTAYEQYF.

V usage is TRBV6-5 and J usage is TRBJ2-2, with 7 bases lining up with TRBD1. This CDR3 comprises 14 residues. Germline lookup yields CDR1 MNHEY and CDR2 SVGAGI. The junction had 5 bases not matched to a gene; V was cut back by 6 bases and J by 4 bases. CDR3 protein: CASSPRTGTGELFF. In DNA form, the CDR3 reads TGTGCCAGCAGCCCGAGGACAGGCACCGGGGAGCTGTTTTTT.

The V call is TRBV5-6, the J call TRBJ2-7, with D possibly TRBD1 on 5 matching bases. V lost 3 bases and J lost 3, with 16 bases in between. CDR1 and CDR2 from the germline V gene are SGHDT and YYEEEE. The CDR3 spans 15 residues. The CDR3 coding sequence is TGTGCCAGCAGCTCGCTGTGGGGCCGCGGCTACGAGCAGTACGTC. It codes for CASSSLWGRGYEQYV.

This chain connects TRBV5-6 to TRBJ2-2; no firm D call. Germline V gives CDR1 SGHDT, CDR2 YYEEEE. The CDR3 length is 13 residues. The V and J ends lost 2 bases and 1 base respectively, with 3 bases between them. The CDR3 reads CASSFWNTGELFF. CDR3 DNA sequence: TGTGCCAGCAGCTTCTGGAACACCGGGGAGCTGTTTTTT. Supplemented by reference TRBV5-6 and TRBJ2-2, the full variable domain reads DAGVTQSPTHLIKTRGQQVTLRCSPKSGHDTVSWYQQALGQGPQFIFQYYEEEERQRGNFPDRFSGHQFPNYSSELNVNALLLGDSALYLCASSFWNTGELFFGEGSRLTVL.

The chain couples TRBV5-6 to TRBJ1-6; 7 bases agree with TRBD1. V dropped 0 bases and J dropped 9; count of bases not matched to a gene: 3. This CDR3 is 14 amino acids long. The germline V gene has CDR1 SGHDT and CDR2 YYEEEE. CDR3: CASSLGGGGSPLHF. Written as DNA, the CDR3 is TGTGCCAGCAGCTTGGGAGGGGGCGGTTCACCCCTCCACTTT.

The chain uses TRBV2 and TRBJ1-5; weak D call: TRBD1 (6 bases). V was shortened by 1 base and J by 6 bases, with 10 bases between the two germline ends. The CDR3 runs 14 residues. Germline CDR1 reads SNHLY; CDR2 reads FYNNEI. CDR3 nucleotides: TGTGCCAGCAGTGAAGGGCAGGGGCTTCAGCCCCAGCATTTT. This sequence encodes CASSEGQGLQPQHF.

This rearrangement joins TRBV7-9 to TRBJ2-1; maybe TRBD2 (6 bases). The V and J ends lost 5 bases and 4 bases respectively, with 12 bases between them. Germline assignment: CDR1 SEHNR and CDR2 FQNEAQ (reference sequence). The CDR3 length is 14 residues. The CDR3 region is CASSTPGLYNEQFF. The CDR3 DNA reads as TGTGCCAGCAGCACCCCGGGACTTTACAATGAGCAGTTCTTC. Full variable domain (outside the CDR3, taken from reference TRBV7-9 and TRBJ2-1): DTGVSQNPRHKITKRGQNVTFRCDPISEHNRLYWYRQTLGQGPEFLTYFQNEAQLEKSRLLSDRFSAERPKGSFSTLEIQRTEQGDSAMYLCASSTPGLYNEQFFGPGTRLTVL.

V and J are TRBV4-1 and TRBJ2-1, with D hard to call. Germline lookup yields CDR1 MGHRA and CDR2 YSYEKL. The CDR3 sequence is 17 residues long. Deletions cut 0 bases from V and 0 bases from J, with 12 bases between. The CDR3 bases are TGCGCCAGCAGCCAAGATGTCGAGATGAGCTCCTACAATGAGCAGTTCTTC. Protein: CASSQDVEMSSYNEQFF.

The CDR3 sequence is CASSIPTGTGYGYTF. Written as DNA, the CDR3 is TGTGCCAGTAGTATTCCAACCGGGACAGGATATGGCTACACCTTC. The V gene is TRBV19, the J gene TRBJ1-2; 8 bases agree with TRBD1. In germline, CDR1 is LNHDA, CDR2 SQIVND (reference sequence). The CDR3 extends over 15 amino acids. V lost 3 bases, J lost 5 bases, and 8 bases stayed unmatched. Combining the CDR3 with reference TRBV19 and TRBJ1-2 gives the whole variable domain DGGITQSPKYLFRKEGQNVTLSCEQNLNHDAMYWYRQDPGQGLRLIYYSQIVNDFQKGDIAEGYSVSREKKESFPLTVTSAQKNPTAFYLCASSIPTGTGYGYTFGSGTRLTVV.

The gene calls are TRBV27 and TRBJ2-7; 7 nucleotides match TRBD2. V lost 0 bases to trimming and J lost 3 bases; unmatched junction nucleotides: 5. The germline V gene encodes CDR1 MNHEY and CDR2 SMNVEV (reference sequence). The CDR3 spans 15 residues. The CDR3 nucleotides are TGTGCCAGCAGTTTATCGTTCAGCGGGGTCTACGAGCAGTACTTC. Protein sequence: CASSLSFSGVYEQYF.

This clone was counted once. This chain links TRBV27 with TRBJ1-1; D unresolved. The V end was cut by 4 bases, the J end by 0 bases, with 6 bases between. The CDR3 runs 13 residues. The germline V gene encodes CDR1 MNHEY and CDR2 SMNVEV (reference sequence). DNA for the CDR3: TGTGCCAGCAGTTGGGCCTTGAACACTGAAGCTTTCTTT. It translates to CASSWALNTEAFF.

The J gene is TRBJ1-4, the V gene TRBV5-1; 9 positions agree with TRBD1. The CDR3 is 12 residues long. Germline V CDR1 and CDR2: SGHRS, YFSETQ. V was clipped by 3 bases and J by 15 bases; unmatched bases: 6. Here the CDR3 DNA reads TGCGCCAGCAGCTCCGGGACAGGGTTAGTGTTTTTT. This codes for CASSSGTGLVFF.

The V and J genes are TRBV15 and TRBJ2-7, with D perhaps matching TRBD1 (5 bases). Germline CDR1 LNHNV, CDR2 YYDKDF (reference sequence). V was trimmed by 0 bases and J by 2 bases, leaving 11 bases between them. The CDR3 has 15 amino acids. CDR3 loop: CATSRDWGSAYEQYF. For the CDR3, the DNA is TGTGCCACCAGCAGAGATTGGGGCAGCGCCTACGAGCAGTACTTC.

This clone appeared once. The chain combines TRBV27 with TRBJ2-5; maybe TRBD2 (6 bases). Germline values: CDR1 MNHEY, CDR2 SMNVEV (reference sequence). This CDR3 is built from 15 residues. Trimming cost V 0 bases and J 5 bases, with 13 bases left between them. The CDR3 DNA sequence: TGTGCCAGCAGTTTATCCGGGGGTACCGGGGAGACCCAGTACTTC. It is translated as CASSLSGGTGETQYF.

The rearrangement uses TRBV11-2 and TRBJ1-4; 7 nucleotides line up with TRBD1. Germline loops: CDR1 SGHAT, CDR2 FQNNGV. Trimming at V came to 2 bases and at J to 5 bases, leaving 8 bases not matched to a gene. The CDR3 extends over 16 amino acids. The CDR3 nucleotides read TGTGCCAGCAGCTTAACCGCAGGGGGTGAGAATGAAAAACTGTTTTTT. This codes for CASSLTAGGENEKLFF. Using reference TRBV11-2 and TRBJ1-4 for the parts outside the CDR3, the full variable domain is EAGVAQSPRYKIIEKRQSVAFWCNPISGHATLYWYQQILGQGPKLLIQFQNNGVVDDSQLPKDRFSAERLKGVDSTLKIQPAKLEDSAVYLCASSLTAGGENEKLFFGSGTQLSVL.

V gene TRBV27 combines with J gene TRBJ2-1, with TRBD2 identical over 13 bases. With 4 bases clipped from V and 8 bases from J, the junction kept 8 bases outside the gene matches. Germline V gives CDR1 MNHEY, CDR2 SMNVEV (reference sequence). The CDR3 is 16 amino acids. The CDR3 coding sequence is TGTGCCAGCAGTTCGCCTACTAGCGGGAGGGTGGATGAGCAGTTCTTC. It yields the protein CASSSPTSGRVDEQFF.

The V gene is TRBV27, the J gene TRBJ2-1; maybe TRBD1 (6 bases). The CDR3 totals 14 residues. Between the trimmed V and J ends, which lost 2 bases and 9 bases, there was a span of 14 bases. Germline CDR1 reads MNHEY; CDR2 reads SMNVEV (reference sequence). Written as DNA, the CDR3 is TGTGCCAGCAGTTTACAGGGCACAGGGTTTGAGCAGTTCTTC. Translation: CASSLQGTGFEQFF.

The chain has TRBV5-4 and TRBJ1-1; possible D gene TRBD1, 5 bases. The ends were cut back, 2 bases at V and 5 bases at J, with 13 bases in the middle. CDR3 size: 14 residues. In germline, CDR1 is SGHNT, CDR2 YYREEE (reference sequence). The CDR3 DNA reads as TGTGCCAGCAGCTTTCGGGGGGGACGGACTGAAGCTTTCTTT. Translating it yields CASSFRGGRTEAFF.